Shown below are 26 T cell receptor beta chains from a single sample sequenced in a study of T-cell reconstitution after alpha-beta-depleted transplantation in children. Preparation of the TCRbeta library used unique molecular identifiers. One entry per CDR3 protein results from TCRdb running MiXCR on the PCR reads. The sample contains roughly 590,000 distinct CDR3 sequences, 16% of which appear only once. The source material was PBMCs from the stem cell graft donor, sampled from the stem cell graft. The receptors stem from a human donor who donated a stem cell graft to a child with acute myeloid leukemia.

This clonotype appeared many times. This chain uses TRBV20-1 with TRBJ1-2, with TRBD1 matching over 11 bases. Germline V lookup: CDR1 DFQATT, CDR2 SNEGSKA (reference sequence). The CDR3 sequence is 15 residues long. J was trimmed by 3 bases and V by 3 bases; bases with no gene match: 6. For the CDR3, the DNA is TGCAGTGCTAGCCCGGACAGGGGGCTTTACTATGGCTACACCTTC. Protein: CSASPDRGLYYGYTF.

This clonotype turned up a few times. The rearrangement joins TRBV7-2 to TRBJ2-1, with TRBD2 matching 10 bases. CDR3 length: 15 residues. CDR1 and CDR2 from the germline V gene are SGHTA and FQGNSA. Losses at the gene ends were 1 base for V and 8 bases for J; bases not matched to a gene: 5. CDR3 region: CASSLGTSGVYEQFF. The CDR3 bases are TGTGCCAGCAGCTTAGGGACTAGCGGTGTGTATGAGCAGTTCTTC.

This clonotype was counted a few times. The chain has TRBV7-2 and TRBJ1-1; the D is unclear. Between the trimmed V and J ends, which lost 0 bases and 4 bases, there was a span of 9 bases. This CDR3 spans 14 amino acids. From germline, CDR1 is SGHTA and CDR2 FQGNSA. The CDR3, as DNA: TGTGCCAGCAGCTTAGCCTCCAAGGGCACTGAAGCTTTCTTT. Translated: CASSLASKGTEAFF.

This clonotype was seen repeatedly, ten times or more. The CDR3 loop reads CASSGQGETQYF. As DNA, the CDR3 is TGCGCCAGCTCGGGACAGGGAGAGACCCAGTACTTC. V usage is TRBV5-1 and J usage is TRBJ2-5; 9 bases agree with TRBD1. CDR1 and CDR2 (germline): SGHRS, YFSETQ. The J segment lost 4 bases and the V segment lost 7 bases, leaving 2 bases of the junction unmatched. The CDR3 runs to 12 residues.

This chain links TRBV20-1 with TRBJ1-5; TRBD1 agrees at 9 bases. Germline CDR1 and CDR2: DFQATT and SNEGSKA (reference sequence). V gave up 1 base and J gave up 6 bases; unmatched junction bases: 10. CDR3 length: 16 amino acids. CDR3 loop: CSARVRPGTGIQPQHF. In DNA, the CDR3 is TGCAGTGCTAGAGTGAGGCCCGGGACAGGGATTCAGCCCCAGCATTTT.

Regarding this clonotype: It may be a read error: a sequence one base away is much more abundant. CDR3 DNA sequence: TGCGCCAGCAGCTTGTCCGGGTCCTCCGAGCAGCCCCAGCATTTT. This codes for CASSLSGSSEQPQHF. This rearrangement joins TRBV5-1 to TRBJ1-5; no clear D. Germline V gene lookup returns CDR1 SGHRS and CDR2 YFSETQ. The V end lost 1 base, the J end lost 7 bases, and 15 bases lay between the germline ends. The length of the CDR3 is 15 residues.

This clonotype was counted ten times or more. The V gene is TRBV5-4, the J gene TRBJ2-1; the D gene is possibly TRBD2 (6 bases). The ends were cut back, 0 bases at V and 5 bases at J, with 9 bases in the middle. The CDR3 loop spans 14 amino acids. CDR1 SGHNT and CDR2 YYREEE come from the germline V gene (reference sequence). DNA for the CDR3: TGTGCCAGCAGCTTGGCATTAGCGGACAATGAGCAGTTCTTC. It encodes CASSLALADNEQFF.

This clonotype was seen only a few times. This chain joins TRBV7-6 and TRBJ2-7; 7 positions agree with TRBD2. This CDR3 spans 15 amino acids. After removal of 5 bases from V and 2 bases from J, the junction contained 9 bases not matched to a gene. Germline V gene data show CDR1 as SGHVS and CDR2 as FNYEAQ. In nucleotides, the CDR3 is TGTGCCAGCAGCGTGGGGCGGGGGATACCCTACGAGCAGTACGTC. Its translation: CASSVGRGIPYEQYV.

This chain uses TRBV3-1 with TRBJ1-2; the D gene is possibly TRBD1 (6 bases). Germline-derived CDR1 and CDR2 are LGHDT and YNNKEL (reference sequence). The CDR3 covers 15 residues. With 0 bases removed from V and 8 bases from J, the gap between germline ends came to 16 bases. CDR3 in DNA: TGTGCCAGCAGCCAAGAGCCACGGACAGTTGACGGCTACACCTTC. Residues: CASSQEPRTVDGYTF. The variable domain in full, with the rest retrieved from reference TRBV3-1 and TRBJ1-2, is DTAVSQTPKYLVTQMGNDKSIKCEQNLGHDTMYWYKQDSKKFLKIMFSYNNKELIINETVPNRFSPKSPDKAHLNLHINSLELGDSAVYFCASSQEPRTVDGYTFGSGTRLTVV.

J is TRBJ2-7 and V is TRBV12-3 or TRBV12-4, with a weak D call TRBD2 (5 bases). V was trimmed by 1 base and J by 2 bases, leaving 6 bases between them. This CDR3 is 13 amino acids long. The CDR3 coding sequence is TGTGCCAGCAGTTTAGTCGGGACCTACGAGCAGTACTTC. Amino acid sequence: CASSLVGTYEQYF.

The chain couples TRBV6-5 to TRBJ1-4; D might be TRBD1 (6 bases). Trimming took off 0 bases at V and 7 bases at J, with 9 bases between the two ends. The V gene's germline CDR1 is MNHEY and CDR2 SVGAGI. This CDR3 is 14 amino acids long. DNA of the CDR3: TGTGCCAGCAGTTACTCAACAGGGAGTGAAAAACTGTTTTTT. Amino acid sequence: CASSYSTGSEKLFF.

This clonotype appeared many times. The genes are TRBV5-6 and TRBJ1-2, with TRBD1 identical over 7 bases. This CDR3 spans 15 amino acids. The V segment lost 4 bases and the J segment 5 bases; nucleotides outside the gene matches: 11. Germline CDR1 is SGHDT and CDR2 is YYEEEE. Here the CDR3 reads CASSGSTGSTYGYTF. CDR3 in DNA: TGTGCCAGCAGCGGATCGACAGGGTCGACTTATGGCTACACCTTC. The complete variable domain, with remaining parts taken from reference TRBV5-6 and TRBJ1-2, reads DAGVTQSPTHLIKTRGQQVTLRCSPKSGHDTVSWYQQALGQGPQFIFQYYEEEERQRGNFPDRFSGHQFPNYSSELNVNALLLGDSALYLCASSGSTGSTYGYTFGSGTRLTVV.

This clonotype occurred a few times. This chain uses TRBV15 with TRBJ2-2, with TRBD1 matching 7 bases. The CDR3 has 15 amino acids. The germline V gene encodes CDR1 LNHNV and CDR2 YYDKDF (reference sequence). Unmatched junction bases numbered 7, after V lost 5 bases and J lost 4 bases. The CDR3 sequence is CATSGGQLLTGELFF. In DNA form, the CDR3 reads TGTGCCACCAGCGGGGGACAGTTGCTCACCGGGGAGCTGTTTTTT.

There are a few counts of this clonotype. The chain uses TRBV12-3 or TRBV12-4 and TRBJ1-5, with D possibly being TRBD1 (6 bases). Trimming removed 4 bases from V and 4 bases from J, with 14 bases in between. This CDR3 comprises 15 residues. CDR3 sequence (DNA): TGTGCCAGCAGTTCAGGACGAGGGGGTAATCAGCCCCAGCATTTT. Protein sequence: CASSSGRGGNQPQHF.

This clonotype occurred many times. V usage is TRBV20-1 and J usage is TRBJ2-3; D remains ambiguous. The CDR3 is 15 amino acids. The V gene lost 5 bases and the J gene lost 2 bases, with 17 bases spanning the gap. CDR1 and CDR2 (germline): DFQATT, SNEGSKA (reference sequence). Here the CDR3 DNA reads TGCAGTGCTCCCCGGACGGATCCTTACACAGATACGCAGTATTTT. The encoded protein is CSAPRTDPYTDTQYF.

The rearrangement uses TRBV5-1 and TRBJ2-1, with TRBD2 identical over 9 bases. The CDR3 sequence is 15 residues long. V lost 6 bases to trimming and J lost 4 bases; unmatched junction nucleotides: 8. Germline V gene lookup returns CDR1 SGHRS and CDR2 YFSETQ. The CDR3 nucleotides are TGCGCCAGCACCGTTACTAGCGGGTCTTACAATGAGCAGTTCTTC. It yields the protein CASTVTSGSYNEQFF.

This clonotype was seen ten or more times. This chain connects TRBV20-1 to TRBJ1-2, with a possible D match to TRBD1 (6 bases). Germline-derived CDR1 and CDR2 are DFQATT and SNEGSKA (reference sequence). CDR3 length equals 15 residues. Trimming removed 1 base at V and 7 bases at J, with 19 bases between. CDR3 coding DNA: TGCAGTGCTAGAGTTCGGCTGGGACAAAAGCCTGGCTACACCTTC. It yields the protein CSARVRLGQKPGYTF.

There are many counts of this clonotype. This chain joins TRBV20-1 and TRBJ2-5; 7 nucleotides agree with TRBD1. Germline CDR1 DFQATT, CDR2 SNEGSKA (reference sequence). The CDR3 spans 15 residues. Germline trimming cut 0 bases from V and 4 bases from J; bases unmatched to any gene: 8. The CDR3 region is CSARDDRELPETQYF. CDR3 sequence (DNA): TGCAGTGCTAGAGATGACAGGGAACTCCCAGAGACCCAGTACTTC.

This clonotype showed up just a few times. This rearrangement joins TRBV7-6 to TRBJ1-6; unclear D gene. The CDR3 covers 13 residues. The V and J ends lost 7 bases and 7 bases respectively, with 11 bases between them. Germline CDR1 reads SGHVS; CDR2 reads FNYEAQ. The CDR3 loop is CASKQAGNSPLHF. CDR3 in DNA: TGTGCCAGCAAGCAGGCTGGGAATTCACCCCTCCACTTT. Full variable domain (outside the CDR3, taken from reference TRBV7-6 and TRBJ1-6): GAGVSQSPRYKVTKRGQDVALRCDPISGHVSLYWYRQALGQGPEFLTYFNYEAQQDKSGLPNDRFSAERPEGSISTLTIQRTEQRDSAMYRCASKQAGNSPLHFGNGTRLTVT.

In this sample, this clonotype turned up a few times. The rearrangement joins TRBV12-3 or TRBV12-4 to TRBJ2-3, with 7 bases aligning to TRBD2. The CDR3 length is 12 residues. V shed 6 bases and J 7 bases; nucleotides not matched to a gene: 4. The CDR3 spells CASSPGGNTQYF. In DNA form, the CDR3 reads TGTGCCAGCAGCCCGGGAGGAAATACGCAGTATTTT.

This clonotype was seen repeatedly, ten times or more. The chain employs TRBV5-1 and TRBJ2-1; possibly TRBD1 for D (5 bases). Per the germline V gene, CDR1 is SGHRS and CDR2 is YFSETQ. The CDR3 spans 17 residues. The V end was cut by 1 base, the J end by 0 bases, with 14 bases between. The CDR3 nucleotides read TGCGCCAGCAGCTTGATCGGTGGGGCGAGCTCCTACAATGAGCAGTTCTTC. It specifies CASSLIGGASSYNEQFF.

The chain couples TRBV5-1 to TRBJ1-2; 8 bases match TRBD1. V trimming: 3 bases; J trimming: 4 bases; junction bases outside the gene matches: 8. The V gene's germline CDR1 is SGHRS and CDR2 YFSETQ. The CDR3 totals 15 residues. This CDR3 reads CASSSWTGQSYGYTF. CDR3 nucleotide sequence: TGCGCCAGCAGCTCATGGACAGGGCAGAGCTATGGCTACACCTTC.

This clonotype appeared a few times. The chain has TRBV5-5 and TRBJ2-7, with no clear D. V lost 2 bases to trimming and J lost 7 bases, with 7 bases between them. CDR3 length equals 11 residues. Per germline, CDR1 SGHKS and CDR2 YYEKEE (reference sequence). This CDR3 reads CASSFNSEQYF. The CDR3 region has the DNA TGTGCCAGCAGCTTTAATTCAGAGCAGTACTTC.

J is TRBJ1-2 and V is TRBV20-1, with 9 bases identical to TRBD1. Germline lookup yields CDR1 DFQATT and CDR2 SNEGSKA (reference sequence). The J segment lost 7 bases and the V segment lost 1 base, leaving 10 bases of the junction unmatched. The CDR3 runs 15 residues. The CDR3 protein is CSARVQGQGIRGYTF. DNA of the CDR3: TGCAGTGCTAGAGTCCAGGGACAGGGAATTCGTGGCTACACCTTC.

This clonotype has a count of ten or more. The chain links TRBV5-5 to TRBJ1-4, with D perhaps TRBD1 (5 bases). V lost 6 bases and J 5 bases, leaving 17 bases between the germline ends. Germline lookup yields CDR1 SGHKS and CDR2 YYEKEE (reference sequence). This CDR3 has 15 amino acids. The CDR3 coding sequence is TGTGCCAGCACCCCGGGGGATGCGTCCAATGAAAAACTGTTTTTT. Amino acids: CASTPGDASNEKLFF.

At least ten counts were recorded for this clonotype. The chain links TRBV28 to TRBJ2-1; TRBD1 might be the D (5 bases). Germline values: CDR1 MDHEN, CDR2 SYDVKM. CDR3 length: 13 amino acids. V dropped 8 bases and J dropped 6 bases, with 14 bases sitting between them. CDR3 DNA sequence: TGTGCCAGCTACAGGCCCGGGTCCAATGAGCAGTTCTTC. Its protein product is CASYRPGSNEQFF.